This is a list of T cell receptor beta chains from one sample in a study of OX40 agonist ivuxolimab in advanced cancers. Profiled with immunoSEQ multiplex PCR; TCRdb holds only in-frame clones, not every one. The sample has approximately 70,000 clones, 85% seen once. The specimen was CD4+ or CD8+ T cells sorted from blood, collected in a trial of the OX40 agonist ivuxolimab. The receptor set was obtained from an adult with an advanced solid tumor such as melanoma, head and neck, liver or kidney cancer. Both conserved end residues are part of each CDR3. Fields, in order: J gene, clone size, V gene, D gene, CDR3 DNA, CDR3 protein. D genes are given only for firm matches. Size values are once, few and many counts, or a class for expanded clones, and some rows have none.

J: TRBJ2-5
size: .
V: TRBV30
D: .
DNA: TGTGCTCGCCAGGGCGGGGAGAAAGAGACCCAGTACTTC
CDR3: CARQGGEKETQYF

J: TRBJ2-5
size: .
V: TRBV7-2
D: .
DNA: TGTGCCAGCAGCTTCAGGGTGGGAGAGACCCAGTACTTC
CDR3: CASSFRVGETQYF

J: TRBJ2-2
size: .
V: TRBV12-5
D: TRBD1
DNA: TGTGCTAGTGGTTTAGGACAGGGGGCCGCTGGCGGGGAGCTGTTTTTT
CDR3: CASGLGQGAAGGELFF

J: TRBJ1-6
size: .
V: TRBV28
D: .
DNA: TGTGCCAGCAGCCCGGGGGGGGGCGCAGGTTCACCCCTCCACTTT
CDR3: CASSPGGGAGSPLHF

J: TRBJ2-2
size: once
V: TRBV6-6
D: .
DNA: TGTGCCAGCAGCCACTATCCCGGGGAGCTGTTTTTT
CDR3: CASSHYPGELFF

J: TRBJ2-3
size: .
V: TRBV18
D: .
DNA: TGTGCCAGCTCACCAATGACTCTTACTAGCACAGATACGCAGTATTTT
CDR3: CASSPMTLTSTDTQYF

J: TRBJ2-1
size: many
V: TRBV11-1
D: TRBD1
DNA: TGTGCCAGCAGCTTATTCGGCGGGACAGGGACAATCTTC
CDR3: CASSLFGGTGTIF

J: TRBJ1-5
size: once
V: TRBV7-8
D: .
DNA: TGTGCCAGCAGCCTAGTCACGGAGAATCAGCCCCAGCATTTT
CDR3: CASSLVTENQPQHF

J: TRBJ1-1
size: .
V: TRBV7-3
D: .
DNA: TGTGCCAGCAGCTTACTCGGGAACACTGAAGCTTTCTTT
CDR3: CASSLLGNTEAFF

J: TRBJ2-1
size: .
V: TRBV6-1
D: .
DNA: TGTGCCAGCTCTATCTCCGGGACACCGTACAATGAGCAGTTCTTC
CDR3: CASSISGTPYNEQFF

J: TRBJ1-5
size: .
V: TRBV28
D: .
DNA: TGTGCCAGCAGTTTAGTAACCAATCAGCCCCAGCATTTT
CDR3: CASSLVTNQPQHF

J: TRBJ1-1
size: .
V: TRBV4-2
D: .
DNA: TGTGCCAGCAGCCAAGTACAGGACACTGAAGCTTTCTTT
CDR3: CASSQVQDTEAFF

J: TRBJ2-1
size: .
V: TRBV9
D: TRBD2
DNA: TGTGCCAGCAGCCCCTTCGCGGGAGTATACAATGAGCAGTTCTTC
CDR3: CASSPFAGVYNEQFF

J: TRBJ2-5
size: once
V: TRBV7-2
D: .
DNA: TGTGCCAGCAGCTTAGCATCAGCGGGCGGACAAGAGACCCAGTACTTC
CDR3: CASSLASAGGQETQYF

J: TRBJ2-7
size: .
V: TRBV19
D: .
DNA: TGTGCCAGTAGTATACTCCTGGGTGCCTACGAGCAGTACTTC
CDR3: CASSILLGAYEQYF